These 32 T cell receptor beta chains were all obtained from the same sample, sequenced in a study of OX40 agonist ivuxolimab in advanced cancers. Libraries were made using the immunoSEQ multiplex PCR assay. Drawn from immuneACCESS, this table holds only the in-frame rearrangements with V and J called that TCRdb kept. Clones are partly lost; checked studies trace under half to an unresolved V gene and leave the rest unexplained. This sample is represented by roughly 97,000 clones; roughly nine tenths of them were singletons. Around 6% of the sample is held by the ten biggest clonotypes. Specimen: CD4+ or CD8+ T cells sorted from blood, collected in a trial of the OX40 agonist ivuxolimab. Source of these receptors: an adult with an advanced solid tumor such as melanoma, head and neck, liver or kidney cancer.

The V gene is TRBV4-3, the J gene TRBJ2-5; TRBD2 matches 7 bases. V gave up 4 bases and J gave up 5 bases; unmatched junction bases: 13. This CDR3 region has 16 residues. In germline, CDR1 is LGHNA, CDR2 YSLEER. CDR3 sequence: CASSPSGGGGAETQYF. CDR3 in DNA: TGCGCCAGCAGCCCCTCGGGAGGAGGAGGGGCGGAGACCCAGTACTTC.

There are many counts of this clone. The chain links TRBV2 to TRBJ2-5, with D unclear. The CDR3 totals 9 residues. Between the trimmed V and J ends, which lost 6 bases and 10 bases, there was a span of 6 bases. Germline V gene data show CDR1 as SNHLY and CDR2 as FYNNEI. The CDR3 region has the DNA TGTGCCAGCAGCCCAGGCCAGTACTTC. As protein: CASSPGQYF.

This rearrangement joins TRBV6-1 to TRBJ1-1, with TRBD1 as a possible D gene (5 bases). Germline V gene data show CDR1 as MNHNS and CDR2 as SASEGT. This CDR3 region has 14 residues. Trimming pared 2 bases from V and 5 bases from J, leaving 12 bases between. The DNA of the CDR3 is TGTGCCAGCAGTGAATTGGCCAGGGATACTGAAGCTTTCTTT. Protein: CASSELARDTEAFF.

This chain joins TRBV7-8 and TRBJ1-2, with a possible D match to TRBD1 (6 bases). Germline V gene sequence: CDR1 SGHVS, CDR2 FQNEAQ. Trimming left V 3 bases short and J 8 bases short, with 16 bases between. CDR3 length: 14 amino acids. CDR3 residues: CASSFGGGSVGYTF. The CDR3 coding sequence is TGTGCCAGCAGCTTCGGGGGGGGCAGTGTGGGCTACACCTTC.

J is TRBJ2-1 and V is TRBV5-1; D may correspond to TRBD1 or TRBD2 (5 bases each). The CDR3 runs 14 residues. Germline loops: CDR1 SGHRS, CDR2 YFSETQ. The V gene lost 3 bases and the J gene lost 4 bases, with 11 bases spanning the gap. This chain's CDR3 is CASSSGTTYNEQFF. CDR3 nucleotide sequence: TGCGCCAGCAGCTCCGGGACCACGTACAATGAGCAGTTCTTC.

This chain uses TRBV15 with TRBJ1-1; D call uncertain. The length of the CDR3 is 12 residues. The V end lost 0 bases, the J end lost 8 bases, and 7 bases lay between the germline ends. Germline V gene lookup returns CDR1 LNHNV and CDR2 YYDKDF (reference sequence). The CDR3 here is CATSRDTREAFF. DNA of the CDR3: TGTGCCACCAGCAGAGATACGAGAGAAGCTTTCTTT.

This chain joins TRBV7-6 and TRBJ1-1; D possibly corresponds to TRBD1 (5 bases). The CDR3 runs to 16 residues. The germline V gene has CDR1 SGHVS and CDR2 FNYEAQ. Trimming took off 3 bases at V and 0 bases at J, with 14 bases between the two ends. The CDR3 coding sequence is TGTGCCAGCAGCTTGGGCAGGGTACTCATGAACACTGAAGCTTTCTTT. It translates to CASSLGRVLMNTEAFF. Complete variable domain (other parts from reference TRBV7-6 and TRBJ1-1): GAGVSQSPRYKVTKRGQDVALRCDPISGHVSLYWYRQALGQGPEFLTYFNYEAQQDKSGLPNDRFSAERPEGSISTLTIQRTEQRDSAMYRCASSLGRVLMNTEAFFGQGTRLTVV.

This clone appeared once. The rearrangement joins TRBV21-1 to TRBJ1-1. TRBV21-1 is designated a pseudogene. CDR3 length: 17 amino acids. CDR3 nucleotide sequence: TGTGCCAGCAGCAAAGCCGGCAGGCTGCGAGGGAACACTGAAGCTTTCTTT. Its translation is CASSKAGRLRGNTEAFF.

The rearrangement uses TRBV6-5 and TRBJ1-2; D remains unclear. This CDR3 is 15 amino acids long. In germline, CDR1 is MNHEY, CDR2 SVGAGI. The V gene lost 0 bases and the J gene lost 3 bases, with 11 bases spanning the gap. The CDR3 loop is CASSYSRNRYYGYTF. Here the CDR3 DNA reads TGTGCCAGCAGTTACTCTAGGAACAGATACTATGGCTACACCTTC.

The rearrangement links TRBV19 to TRBJ1-1; D remains unclear. Trimming took off 3 bases at V and 1 base at J, with 15 bases between the two ends. The CDR3 is 16 amino acids. From germline, CDR1 is LNHDA and CDR2 SQIVND (reference sequence). The CDR3 sequence: CASSMVLGGRNTEAFF. In DNA, the CDR3 is TGTGCCAGTAGTATGGTCTTGGGCGGCAGGAACACTGAAGCTTTCTTT.

J is TRBJ2-3 and V is TRBV25-1, with D possibly matching TRBD2 (6 bases). The CDR3 contains 14 residues. Germline loops: CDR1 MGHDK, CDR2 SYGVNS. The V end lost 4 bases, the J end lost 0 bases, and 8 bases lay between the germline ends. The CDR3 region has the DNA TGTGCCAGCAGTGTACGGGAGAGCACAGATACGCAGTATTTT. It encodes CASSVRESTDTQYF.

This rearrangement joins TRBV18 to TRBJ2-5; D gene uncertain. Germline V gene sequence: CDR1 KGHSH, CDR2 LQKENI. V lost 0 bases and J 5 bases, leaving 10 bases between the germline ends. This CDR3 is built from 14 residues. The CDR3 loop is CASSPPPQRETQYF. The CDR3 nucleotides read TGTGCCAGCTCACCACCTCCACAGAGGGAGACCCAGTACTTC.

The rearrangement links TRBV27 to TRBJ1-1; TRBD1 matches 7 bases. V lost 4 bases and J lost 4; bases outside the gene matches: 6. Germline V CDR1 and CDR2: MNHEY, SMNVEV (reference sequence). The CDR3 has 14 amino acids. The CDR3 region is CASSSDRVFTEAFF. The DNA of the CDR3 is TGTGCCAGCAGTTCAGACAGGGTTTTCACTGAAGCTTTCTTT.

The chain joins TRBV4-2 to TRBJ2-1, with D uncertain. The V and J ends lost 0 bases and 5 bases respectively, with 14 bases between them. CDR3 size: 16 residues. Germline V lookup: CDR1 LGHNA, CDR2 YNFKEQ. The CDR3 DNA reads as TGTGCCAGCAGCCAAGACGGCATCCTACACGACAATGAGCAGTTCTTC. Protein product: CASSQDGILHDNEQFF.

V usage is TRBV4-1 and J usage is TRBJ2-4; tentatively, D is TRBD1 (6 bases). Trimming pared 2 bases from V and 5 bases from J, leaving 16 bases between. Germline CDR1 is MGHRA and CDR2 is YSYEKL. This CDR3 spans 16 amino acids. The CDR3 DNA reads TGCGCCAGCAGCCAACAAACAGGGTGGGGTCAAAACATTCAGTACTTC. Residues: CASSQQTGWGQNIQYF.

The rearrangement links TRBV2 to TRBJ2-1; D possibly uses TRBD1 or TRBD2 (5 bases each). Germline lookup yields CDR1 SNHLY and CDR2 FYNNEI. This CDR3 comprises 11 residues. V was shortened by 5 bases and J by 13 bases, with 12 bases between the two germline ends. This chain's CDR3 is CASSSTGAQFF. The CDR3 DNA follows: TGTGCCAGCAGTTCTACCGGGGCCCAGTTCTTC.

CDR3 amino acids: CASSLRRGETQYF. Here the CDR3 DNA reads TGTGCCAGTTCTCTGCGGAGGGGGGAGACCCAGTACTTC. The V and J genes are TRBV2 and TRBJ2-5; either TRBD1 or TRBD2 may fit D (6 bases each). CDR1 SNHLY and CDR2 FYNNEI come from the germline V gene. V was shortened by 9 bases and J by 5 bases, with 16 bases between the two germline ends. CDR3 length: 13 residues.

The CDR3: CASSSGQWSYTF. The CDR3 bases are TGTGCCAGCAGCTCAGGACAGTGGAGCTACACCTTC. The V and J genes are TRBV7-2 and TRBJ1-2, with D possibly being TRBD1 (6 bases). This CDR3 spans 12 amino acids. V was cut by 4 bases and J by 9 bases, with 12 bases left in between. CDR1 and CDR2 from the germline V gene are SGHTA and FQGNSA.

V gene TRBV10-3 combines with J gene TRBJ1-5; 8 bases align to TRBD1. After removal of 6 bases from V and 2 bases from J, the junction contained 3 bases not matched to a gene. The CDR3 spans 14 residues. Germline CDR1 ENHRY, CDR2 SYGVKD. The CDR3 here is CAISGQGGNQPQHF. DNA of the CDR3: TGTGCCATCAGCGGACAGGGAGGCAATCAGCCCCAGCATTTT.

This sequence joins TRBV6-5 and TRBJ1-4; tentatively, D is TRBD1 (5 bases). Germline CDR1 is MNHEY and CDR2 is SVGAGI. This CDR3 is 11 amino acids long. V lost 7 bases, J lost 15 bases, and 15 bases lay in between. This CDR3 is CASTHEGSMFF. The CDR3 DNA follows: TGTGCCAGCACCCACGAGGGGAGCATGTTTTTT.

The V call is TRBV30, the J call TRBJ2-1; D not certain. The germline V gene has CDR1 GTSNPN and CDR2 SVGIG (reference sequence). The CDR3 loop spans 12 amino acids. V was cut by 2 bases and J by 9 bases, with 11 bases left in between. CDR3: CAWSRPPIEQFF. In nucleotides, the CDR3 is TGTGCCTGGAGTCGTCCCCCGATTGAGCAGTTCTTC.

This clone was seen a single time. The chain uses TRBV10-3 and TRBJ2-7; 8 bases are a match to TRBD1. CDR3 length: 15 amino acids. The germline gives CDR1 ENHRY, CDR2 SYGVKD. V was clipped by 4 bases and J by 2 bases; unmatched bases: 7. For the CDR3, the DNA is TGTGCCATCAGTGGAGGGGGACAGGATGCCTACGAGCAGTACTTC. The encoded protein is CAISGGGQDAYEQYF.

The rearrangement uses TRBV7-2 and TRBJ2-1; D gene uncertain. The length of the CDR3 is 15 residues. Per germline, CDR1 SGHTA and CDR2 FQGNSA. Trimming removed 4 bases from V and 0 bases from J, with 10 bases in between. CDR3: CASSSSKDSYNEQFF. The CDR3 nucleotides read TGTGCCAGCAGCTCCTCCAAGGACTCCTACAATGAGCAGTTCTTC. The full variable domain, with the rest looked up from reference TRBV7-2 and TRBJ2-1, is GAGVSQSPSNKVTEKGKDVELRCDPISGHTALYWYRQSLGQGLEFLIYFQGNSAPDKSGLPSDRFSAERTGGSVSTLTIQRTQQEDSAVYLCASSSSKDSYNEQFFGPGTRLTVL.

This clone came up a few times. CDR3 sequence reads: CASSLDSWGQGAQYF. In DNA, the CDR3 is TGTGCCAGCAGCTTAGACTCTTGGGGACAGGGGGCGCAGTATTTT. The V and J genes are TRBV7-2 and TRBJ2-3, with 11 bases fitting TRBD1. CDR1 is SGHTA, CDR2 FQGNSA, per germline. V trimming: 1 base; J trimming: 10 bases; junction bases outside the gene matches: 7. This CDR3 contains 15 residues.

The V and J genes are TRBV5-1 and TRBJ2-1; D gene unclear. From germline, CDR1 is SGHRS and CDR2 YFSETQ. The ends were cut back, 4 bases at V and 6 bases at J, with 14 bases in the middle. The CDR3 loop spans 14 amino acids. CDR3 nucleotides: TGCGCCAGCAGCCGTGAGGCCTGGGCCAATGAGCAGTTCTTC. The encoded protein is CASSREAWANEQFF.

The chain employs TRBV28 and TRBJ1-2; tentative D call: TRBD1 (5 bases). The CDR3 contains 17 residues. Germline loops: CDR1 MDHEN, CDR2 SYDVKM. Trimming removed 4 bases at V and 8 bases at J, with 26 bases between. The CDR3 DNA sequence: TGTGCCAGCAGTTCCCGAGGCAGGGCCCCCGGGTCGGGCGGCTACACCTTC. It is translated as CASSSRGRAPGSGGYTF.

The chain carries TRBV7-3 and TRBJ1-2, with TRBD1 matching over 7 bases. This CDR3 region has 13 residues. CDR1 is SGHTA, CDR2 FQGTGA, per germline. Trimming took 3 bases from V and 6 from J; bases not matched to a gene: 4. CDR3 region: CASSLRTGDGYTF. The CDR3 DNA sequence: TGTGCCAGCAGCTTGAGGACAGGTGATGGCTACACCTTC.

This clone was picked up a small number of times. This chain links TRBV11-1 with TRBJ1-6; D remains unclear. Germline-derived CDR1 and CDR2 are SGHAT and FQDESV (reference sequence). V lost 3 bases and J 0 bases, leaving 3 bases between the germline ends. The CDR3 is made up of 14 amino acids. CDR3 sequence: CASSFSSYNSPLHF. The CDR3, as DNA: TGTGCCAGCAGCTTCAGCTCCTATAATTCACCCCTCCACTTT. Full variable domain (outside the CDR3, taken from reference TRBV11-1 and TRBJ1-6): EAEVAQSPRYKITEKSQAVAFWCDPISGHATLYWYRQILGQGPELLVQFQDESVVDDSQLPKDRFSAERLKGVDSTLKIQPAELGDSAMYLCASSFSSYNSPLHFGNGTRLTVT.

The chain is built from TRBV15 and TRBJ1-4; no reliable D call. Deletions cut 1 base from V and 8 bases from J, with 11 bases between. Per germline, CDR1 LNHNV and CDR2 YYDKDF (reference sequence). The CDR3 extends over 14 amino acids. The DNA for the CDR3 is TGTGCCACCAGCAGAGCCCGGGAAGGGGAAAAACTGTTTTTT. This translates into CATSRAREGEKLFF.

The gene calls are TRBV9 and TRBJ2-7; the D gene is possibly TRBD1 (5 bases). This CDR3 spans 15 amino acids. The V end lost 4 bases, the J end lost 3 bases, and 17 bases lay between the germline ends. Looked up from germline, CDR1 is SGDLS and CDR2 is YYNGEE. CDR3 residues: CASSPRRTLFYEQYF. The CDR3 DNA reads as TGTGCCAGCAGCCCCCGGCGGACACTCTTCTACGAGCAGTACTTC.

The chain has TRBV19 and TRBJ1-6, with D hard to call. The germline V gene encodes CDR1 LNHDA and CDR2 SQIVND (reference sequence). V was pared by 7 bases and J by 7 bases, with 11 bases between. The CDR3 contains 13 residues. CDR3 residues: CASISRENSPLHF. The CDR3 DNA sequence: TGTGCCAGTATTTCCAGAGAGAATTCACCCCTCCACTTT.

The sample holds a few counts of this clone. CDR3 loop: CASSYGYSPLHF. CDR3 bases: TGTGCCAGCAGTTATGGGTATTCACCCCTCCACTTT. The J gene is TRBJ1-6, the V gene TRBV6-5; D unclear. Looked up from germline, CDR1 is MNHEY and CDR2 is SVGAGI. The length of the CDR3 is 12 residues. Trimming took 3 bases from V and 8 from J, leaving 5 bases between them.